The source of this T cell receptor (beta chain) is a study of chemoradiotherapy in HPV16-positive cancers. Study-wide findings and caveats: The functional HPV-specific definition rests on just a couple of HPV16-positive patients.

Sequencing was performed with immunoSEQ multiplex PCR; in TCRdb, only in-frame clones are kept and a portion is missing. The sample has roughly 11,000 clones, 75% seen once. With 4 bases removed from V and 5 bases from J, the gap between germline ends came to 18 bases. Germline V gene sequence: CDR1 SGHDT, CDR2 YYEEEE. CDR3 length: 15 amino acids. This clone is a singleton in its sample. Its specificity is unknown. This chain connects TRBV5-6 to TRBJ2-5; a weak D match, TRBD1 (5 bases). Collection of the sample occurred from a patient who underwent chemoradiotherapy. This clonotype was obtained from a human donor with HPV-associated anogenital cancer. The CDR3 DNA reads as TGTGCCAGCAGCCCCGGACAAAGGTCGGCGGAGACCCAGTACTTC. Its protein is CASSPGQRSAETQYF.